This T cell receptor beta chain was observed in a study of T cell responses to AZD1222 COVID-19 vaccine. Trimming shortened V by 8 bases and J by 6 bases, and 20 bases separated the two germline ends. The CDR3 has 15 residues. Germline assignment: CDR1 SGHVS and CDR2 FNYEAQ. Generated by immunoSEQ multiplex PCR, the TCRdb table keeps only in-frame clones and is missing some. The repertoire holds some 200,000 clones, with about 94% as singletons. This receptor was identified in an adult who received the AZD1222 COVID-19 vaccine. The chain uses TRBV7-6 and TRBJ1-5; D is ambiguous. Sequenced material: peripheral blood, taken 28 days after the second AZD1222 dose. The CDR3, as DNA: TGTGCCAGCCGTCGACAAACAGCGCTGGGTCAGCCCCAGCATTTT. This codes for CASRRQTALGQPQHF.